This T cell receptor beta chain originates from a study of beta chain features in type 1 diabetes. Overall study context: Healthy donors and patients had similar age, gender and cell yields.

This CDR3 is 12 amino acids long. Germline V lookup: CDR1 MDHEN, CDR2 SYDVKM. The V gene lost 7 bases and the J gene lost 7 bases, with 14 bases spanning the gap. Sequencing targeted expressed TCRB transcripts, as all isolated RNA had been reverse transcribed. Using immunoSEQ multiplex PCR, the repertoire was profiled, and TCRdb retains in-frame clones only, with some absent. The sample lists over 40,000 clones, roughly half seen once, with around 2.1% in the top ten. The TCR originated in a woman between 18 and 29 years old in good health. This chain links TRBV28 with TRBJ2-7, with D maybe TRBD2 (6 bases). The sequenced sample was Tregs from blood. Here the CDR3 reads CASIRRGGEQYF. CDR3 sequence (DNA): TGTGCCAGCATTCGCCGAGGAGGGGAGCAGTACTTC.